Below are 2 T cell receptor beta chains sequenced from a single sample in a study of T cell responses to AZD1222 COVID-19 vaccine. TCRdb's copy holds only in-frame clones and misses some; the assay was immunoSEQ multiplex PCR. Among about 72,000 clones, 87% were seen once, and the ten largest hold around 24%. The sample consisted of peripheral blood, taken on day 0 of AZD1222 vaccination. The receptors stem from an adult in good health.

The chain uses TRBV5-1 and TRBJ2-1, with D possibly TRBD2 on 6 matching bases. V lost 4 bases and J lost 12, with 11 bases in between. CDR3 size: 11 residues. Germline V gene sequence: CDR1 SGHRS, CDR2 YFSETQ. The CDR3 bases are TGCGCCAGCAGCCCGGGAGCCGGGCAGTTCTTC. Translated, it gives CASSPGAGQFF.

V usage is TRBV12-3 or TRBV12-4 and J usage is TRBJ1-5; D is uncertain. CDR3 length: 12 residues. The ends were cut back, 6 bases at V and 10 bases at J, with 13 bases in the middle. CDR3 residues: CASSPVSIPQHF. In nucleotides, the CDR3 is TGTGCCAGCAGCCCCGTCTCCATCCCCCAGCATTTT.